This T cell receptor (beta chain) was profiled in a study of long-term antiretroviral therapy in people with HIV. Study results and caveats: Subsequent to ART, diversity was augmented yet persisted below that of transplant donor controls.

As for this clone: Its antigen is still unknown.

The length of the CDR3 is 13 residues. In germline, CDR1 is SEHNR, CDR2 FQNEAQ (reference sequence). Unmatched junction bases numbered 0, after V lost 5 bases and J lost 4 bases. Survey level was the resolution at which the v3.0 immunoSEQ assay ran. The assay was immunoSEQ multiplex PCR, and TCRdb's table has in-frame clones only and misses some. The sample includes tens of thousands of clones, around 87% of them seen just once. This chain joins TRBV7-9 and TRBJ1-1, with TRBD1 matching over 11 bases. The TCR sequence derives from a woman aged 45-59 years with HIV. The sample in question was unsorted PBMCs, obtained approximately 2.6 years after starting antiretroviral therapy. The chain's CDR3 is CASSGTGGTEAFF. The CDR3 bases are TGTGCCAGCAGCGGGACAGGGGGCACTGAAGCTTTCTTT.